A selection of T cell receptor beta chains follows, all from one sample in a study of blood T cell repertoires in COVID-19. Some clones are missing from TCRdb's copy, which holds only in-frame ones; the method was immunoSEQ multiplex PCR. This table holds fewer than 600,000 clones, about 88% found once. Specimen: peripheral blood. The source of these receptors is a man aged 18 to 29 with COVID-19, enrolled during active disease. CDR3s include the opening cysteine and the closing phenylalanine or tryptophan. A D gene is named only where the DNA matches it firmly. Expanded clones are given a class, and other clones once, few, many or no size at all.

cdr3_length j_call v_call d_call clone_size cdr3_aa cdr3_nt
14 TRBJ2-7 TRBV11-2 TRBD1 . CASSYGTAVYEQYF TGTGCCAGCAGCTACGGGACAGCCGTTTACGAGCAGTACTTC
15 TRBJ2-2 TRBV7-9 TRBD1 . CASSSGQGNTGELFF TGTGCCAGCAGCTCGGGACAGGGTAACACCGGGGAGCTGTTTTTT
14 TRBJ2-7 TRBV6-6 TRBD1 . CASTDGRGRGEQYF TGTGCCAGCACCGACGGCAGGGGGCGAGGCGAGCAGTACTTC
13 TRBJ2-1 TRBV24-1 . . CATSDPYKSGQFF TGTGCCACCAGTGACCCATATAAGAGCGGGCAGTTCTTC
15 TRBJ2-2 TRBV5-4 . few CASSLGAALGGELFF TGTGCCAGCAGCTTGGGTGCAGCGTTGGGCGGGGAGCTGTTTTTT
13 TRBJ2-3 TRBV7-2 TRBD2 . CASSWTSDNTQYF TGTGCCAGCAGTTGGACTAGCGACAATACGCAGTATTTT
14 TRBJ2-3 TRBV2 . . CASSVTGGTDTQYF TGTGCCAGCAGTGTCACGGGGGGCACAGATACGCAGTATTTT
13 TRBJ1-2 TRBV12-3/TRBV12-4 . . CASSRDYDGGYTF TGTGCCAGCAGTCGGGACTACGACGGGGGCTACACCTTC
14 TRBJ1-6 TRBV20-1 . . CSASKGRGDSPLHF TGCAGTGCTAGTAAGGGACGGGGGGATTCACCCCTCCACTTT
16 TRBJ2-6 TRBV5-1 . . CASSLEFLSGANVLTF TGCGCCAGCAGCTTGGAATTCCTCTCTGGGGCCAACGTCCTGACTTTC
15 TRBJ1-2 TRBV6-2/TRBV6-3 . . CASSYAPGVDYGYTF TGTGCCAGCAGTTACGCGCCAGGGGTCGACTATGGCTACACCTTC
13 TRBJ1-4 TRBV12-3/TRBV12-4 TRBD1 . CASSQPGGEKLFF TGTGCCAGCAGTCAGCCAGGGGGTGAAAAACTGTTTTTT
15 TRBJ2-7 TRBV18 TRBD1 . CASSPTGTGSYEQYF TGTGCCAGCTCACCGACCGGGACAGGGAGCTACGAGCAGTACTTC
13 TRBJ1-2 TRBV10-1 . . CASSPTENYGYTF TGCGCCAGCAGTCCGACAGAAAACTATGGCTACACCTTC
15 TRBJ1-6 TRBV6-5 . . CASNSGQFNNSPLHF TGTGCCAGCAACTCAGGACAGTTCAATAATTCACCCCTCCACTTT